This T cell receptor (beta chain) comes out of a study of blood T cell repertoires in COVID-19 (TCRdb year 2020). Study-level background: Collaborator samples came from the United States, Italy and Spain and covered acute and convalescent phases of COVID-19. The material from the prospective study consisted of cDNA or gDNA derived from T cells, B-cell-depleted T cells, or PBMCs. Subjects who had been exposed to COVID-19, were actively infected with it, or had recovered from it provided the deeply sampled blood TCRbeta repertoires that made up the dataset. The repertoires were released in a freely available public database intended as a resource for research on the immune response to SARS-CoV-2. The samples were drawn from the first 160 participants of the ongoing ImmuneRACE study and from over 950 subjects provided by 6 global collaborators. Nearly every sample came with metadata listing a de-identified subject ID, COVID-19 status, age in years and sex. Where available, HLA class I and class II types were obtained from metadata supplied by the sample provider rather than from assay-based typing. What the study reported, not specific to this receptor: The amount of clinical and demographic metadata varied by source and participant and was provided uncurated.

This clone was seen a single time. The antigen it binds to is not known. Base qualities are not recorded, but no much larger clone differs from it by a single base. TCRbeta CDR3 regions were amplified from genomic DNA using the immunoSEQ Assay, a bias-controlled multiplex PCR. In the authors' own workflow: Within the assay, amplification of reference gene primers was used to estimate how many nucleated cells each sample contained. To quantify the absolute abundance of each unique TCRbeta CDR3 rearrangement, sequence reads were collapsed and filtered. For each sample, productive Simpson clonality was calculated as the square root of Simpson's diversity index across productive rearrangements. TCRdb retrieved this table from immuneACCESS and kept in-frame rearrangements only. Not all clones are present; in checked studies, unresolved V genes account for under half, and no reason is known for the remainder. V, J and clone size are taken as reported in that table, and D and trimming were inferred from the DNA itself. This sample holds approximately 50,000 clones; 79% were observed only once. Roughly 25% of the sample is in the top ten clones.

The collaborating institutions used their own protocols to collect whole blood in K2EDTA tubes. For TCRbeta analysis, collaborator samples were shipped as frozen whole blood, as isolated PBMCs, or as DNA extracted from either sample type. The sequence was obtained from a man aged 65 to 79 with acute or convalescent COVID-19. Sequenced input: peripheral blood.

In nucleotide form, the sequence is TGTGCCAGCAGCCAAGAATTTCAGGGAAAAGCTGGAAACACCATATATTTT. Its amino acids are CASSQEFQGKAGNTIYF. The chain uses TRBV3-1 (or the pseudogene TRBV3-2) and TRBJ1-3; a weak D assignment points to TRBD1 (5 bases agree). The CDR3 holds 17 amino acids from the cysteine to the phenylalanine. Here the CDR3 DNA is all that survives: 51 bases in frame from base 1. Trimming costs V 0 bases and J 2 bases, and their ends lie 14 bases apart. Reading the germline V gene (reference sequence) gives CDR1 LGHDT and CDR2 YNNKEL.